A single sample gave rise to the 27 T cell receptor beta chains below, sequenced in a study of graft-versus-host responses after intestinal transplantation (dated by TCRdb to about 2021). The meaning of the sample's time point label: cells obtained before transplantation from donor or recipient. The library was obtained by the immunoSEQ multiplex PCR assay. What TCRdb holds here is the immuneACCESS table cut down to in-frame rearrangements. Part of the clones is not present; checked against another copy, under half of the missing clones reflect an unresolved V gene, and the others are unexplained. The table for this sample lists tens of thousands of clones; 85% to 90% of them were counted only once. The top ten hold over 0.1% of the sample. The antigens for these receptors are not known. The sample consisted of unstimulated CD4+ T cells sorted from spleen or lymph node cells, taken before intestinal transplant. These receptors originate from a human donor who received an intestinal transplant.

The rearrangement uses TRBV5-1 and TRBJ1-1; TRBD1 matches at 8 bases. This CDR3 is built from 14 residues. The germline CDR1 and CDR2 sequences are SGHRS and YFSETQ. With 4 bases clipped from V and 4 bases from J, the junction kept 6 bases outside the gene matches. The CDR3 sequence is CASSAVTGATEAFF. In DNA, the CDR3 is TGCGCCAGCAGCGCCGTGACAGGGGCCACTGAAGCTTTCTTT.

The V and J genes are TRBV13 and TRBJ1-2; perhaps TRBD1 as D (6 bases). Germline V gene data show CDR1 as PRHDT and CDR2 as FYEKMQ (reference sequence). This CDR3 is 15 amino acids long. V was clipped by 5 bases and J by 0 bases, with 13 bases between them. As DNA, the CDR3 is TGTGCCAGCAGCCTACTTACAGGGTCTAACTATGGCTACACCTTC. It codes for CASSLLTGSNYGYTF.

The chain links TRBV5-1 to TRBJ1-2; D remains ambiguous. Germline loops: CDR1 SGHRS, CDR2 YFSETQ. V was pared by 0 bases and J by 8 bases, with 14 bases between. The CDR3 loop spans 14 amino acids. The CDR3 sequence is CASSLGVQAEGYTF. The CDR3 nucleotides read TGCGCCAGCAGCTTGGGGGTCCAAGCGGAAGGCTACACCTTC.

This rearrangement joins TRBV6-5 to TRBJ1-1; TRBD1 agrees at 8 bases. This CDR3 comprises 14 residues. Germline values: CDR1 MNHEY, CDR2 SVGAGI. J was trimmed by 2 bases and V by 7 bases; bases with no gene match: 6. In nucleotides, the CDR3 is TGTGCCAGCAACGCACAGGGGGTAAACACTGAAGCTTTCTTT. Its translation is CASNAQGVNTEAFF.

The gene calls are TRBV11-2 and TRBJ2-1, with 9 bases fitting TRBD2. The germline gives CDR1 SGHAT, CDR2 FQNNGV. CDR3 length equals 16 residues. The J segment lost 4 bases and the V segment lost 5 bases, leaving 9 bases of the junction unmatched. This CDR3 reads CASSERWSGGYNEQFF. The CDR3 DNA is TGTGCCAGCAGCGAAAGATGGAGCGGGGGGTACAATGAGCAGTTCTTC.

The chain recombines TRBV7-3 with TRBJ2-3; D perhaps matches TRBD2 (7 bases). CDR3 length: 16 residues. CDR1 is SGHTA and CDR2 is FQGTGA in the germline V gene. Trimming stripped 2 bases from V and 5 bases from J, with 17 bases between. The CDR3 sequence is CASSLRGAGAGDTQYF. CDR3 bases: TGTGCCAGCAGCTTACGGGGCGCGGGGGCTGGAGATACGCAGTATTTT.

The chain links TRBV7-2 to TRBJ2-3; TRBD2 matches 13 bases. Germline lookup yields CDR1 SGHTA and CDR2 FQGNSA. CDR3 length: 15 amino acids. V trimming: 5 bases; J trimming: 4 bases; junction bases outside the gene matches: 3. CDR3 loop: CASSITSGGADTQYF. CDR3 DNA: TGTGCCAGCAGCATTACTAGCGGGGGGGCAGATACGCAGTATTTT.

CDR3 nucleotide sequence: TGTGCCAGCATGGGGGCCTTTCAGGGCGGGGAGCTGTTTTTT. Translation: CASMGAFQGGELFF. This sequence joins TRBV2 and TRBJ2-2; a possible D gene is TRBD1 (6 bases). CDR1 is SNHLY and CDR2 is FYNNEI in the germline V gene. Trimming stripped 7 bases from V and 7 bases from J, with 16 bases between. CDR3 length: 14 amino acids.

The rearrangement uses TRBV5-1 and TRBJ1-2; weak D call: TRBD1 (6 bases). V gave up 5 bases and J gave up 5 bases, with 13 bases separating them. CDR3 size: 13 residues. Germline V gene sequence: CDR1 SGHRS, CDR2 YFSETQ. For the CDR3, the DNA is TGCGCCAGCAGTTCCGGGACACTTTATGGCTACACCTTC. As protein: CASSSGTLYGYTF.

This clone was recorded once. The chain is built from TRBV5-1 and TRBJ2-7; 12 nucleotides line up with TRBD2. CDR1 and CDR2 from the germline V gene are SGHRS and YFSETQ. Trimming removed 0 bases from V and 2 bases from J; junction bases left unmatched: 3. This CDR3 has 16 amino acids. CDR3 in amino acids: CASSLVSSGGAYEQYF. Written as DNA, the CDR3 is TGCGCCAGCAGCTTGGTTTCTAGCGGGGGGGCCTACGAGCAGTACTTC.

The sample holds a few counts of this clone. The rearrangement uses TRBV29-1 and TRBJ2-5, with D possibly TRBD2 on 6 matching bases. The CDR3 length is 13 residues. Germline V gene sequence: CDR1 SQVTM, CDR2 ANQGSEA. Trimming shortened V by 7 bases and J by 4 bases, and 16 bases separated the two germline ends. This chain's CDR3 is CSAHGGIGETQYF. The CDR3 DNA sequence: TGCAGCGCTCACGGGGGTATTGGAGAGACCCAGTACTTC.

The CDR3 sequence: CASSPPRGTDTQYF. The CDR3 coding sequence is TGCGCCAGCAGCCCACCTCGGGGCACAGATACGCAGTATTTT. The V and J genes are TRBV5-1 and TRBJ2-3; D is unresolved. Trimming pared 4 bases from V and 1 base from J, leaving 10 bases between. This CDR3 comprises 14 residues. Germline assignment: CDR1 SGHRS and CDR2 YFSETQ.

The chain employs TRBV6-1 and TRBJ1-2; unclear D gene. The V end lost 7 bases, the J end lost 8 bases, and 14 bases lay between the germline ends. This CDR3 is built from 12 residues. Germline-derived CDR1 and CDR2 are MNHNS and SASEGT. CDR3 in amino acids: CASTPGRRGYTF. The CDR3 region has the DNA TGTGCCAGCACCCCGGGAAGAAGGGGCTACACCTTC.

The chain is built from TRBV11-2 and TRBJ1-2; weak D call: TRBD1 (6 bases). There are 15 residues in the CDR3. V was clipped by 5 bases and J by 4 bases, with 17 bases between them. CDR1 and CDR2 from the germline V gene are SGHAT and FQNNGV. CDR3 amino acids: CASSPDRIPVYGYTF. The CDR3 DNA is TGTGCCAGCAGCCCCGACAGGATCCCCGTCTATGGCTACACCTTC.

The V call is TRBV11-1, the J call TRBJ1-1; 8 bases match TRBD1. Germline CDR1 is SGHAT and CDR2 is FQDESV (reference sequence). Losses at the gene ends were 6 bases for V and 6 bases for J; bases not matched to a gene: 12. The CDR3 is 15 amino acids. CDR3 sequence reads: CASRASGRGQAEAFF. The CDR3 bases are TGTGCCAGCAGAGCTTCTGGCAGGGGGCAAGCTGAAGCTTTCTTT.

The CDR3 spells CASSPSRTGEAEQYF. CDR3 sequence (DNA): TGTGCCAGCTCACCGTCCCGCACAGGGGAGGCCGAGCAGTACTTC. The V and J genes are TRBV18 and TRBJ2-7; D perhaps matches TRBD1 (7 bases). CDR3 length: 15 amino acids. The V and J ends lost 3 bases and 6 bases respectively, with 18 bases between them. The germline CDR1 and CDR2 sequences are KGHSH and LQKENI.

This chain uses TRBV19 with TRBJ1-2; D is unresolved. This CDR3 contains 14 residues. The germline V gene encodes CDR1 LNHDA and CDR2 SQIVND (reference sequence). Trimming took off 4 bases at V and 1 base at J, with 10 bases between the two ends. The CDR3 reads CASSRGRDNYGYTF. In DNA, the CDR3 is TGTGCCAGTAGTAGAGGACGGGATAACTATGGCTACACCTTC.

The V and J genes are TRBV10-3 and TRBJ2-1; TRBD1 matches at 9 bases. Germline assignment: CDR1 ENHRY and CDR2 SYGVKD. Losses at the gene ends were 5 bases for V and 6 bases for J; bases not matched to a gene: 5. The CDR3 is 14 amino acids. CDR3 sequence (DNA): TGTGCCATCAGTCACGACAGGGGGGGCAATGAGCAGTTCTTC. This sequence encodes CAISHDRGGNEQFF.

This rearrangement joins TRBV15 to TRBJ2-4; 7 bases agree with TRBD2. Germline V gene data show CDR1 as LNHNV and CDR2 as YYDKDF (reference sequence). CDR3 size: 16 residues. Unmatched junction bases numbered 11, after V lost 1 base and J lost 8 bases. CDR3 region: CATSRGPGGVWDIQYF. In nucleotides, the CDR3 is TGTGCCACCAGCAGAGGGCCTGGGGGGGTGTGGGACATTCAGTACTTC. Full variable domain (outside the CDR3, taken from reference TRBV15 and TRBJ2-4): DAMVIQNPRYQVTQFGKPVTLSCSQTLNHNVMYWYQQKSSQAPKLLFHYYDKDFNNEADTPDNFQSRRPNTSFCFLDIRSPGLGDTAMYLCATSRGPGGVWDIQYFGAGTRLSVL.

This rearrangement joins TRBV7-8 to TRBJ2-3; 9 bases align to TRBD2. The CDR3 loop spans 15 amino acids. Germline CDR1 reads SGHVS; CDR2 reads FQNEAQ. The V and J ends lost 1 base and 4 bases, in that order; junction bases with no gene match: 3. The CDR3: CASSLVAGGADTQYF. DNA of the CDR3: TGTGCCAGCAGCTTAGTTGCGGGGGGGGCAGATACGCAGTATTTT. The variable domain in full, completed from reference TRBV7-8 and TRBJ2-3, reads GAGVSQSPRYKVAKRGQDVALRCDPISGHVSLFWYQQALGQGPEFLTYFQNEAQLDKSGLPSDRFFAERPEGSVSTLKIQRTQQEDSAVYLCASSLVAGGADTQYFGPGTRLTVL.

CDR3 loop: CASSLVGARGSTEAFF. As DNA, the CDR3 is TGCGCCAGCAGCTTGGTCGGAGCCCGAGGGAGCACTGAAGCTTTCTTT. The chain joins TRBV5-1 to TRBJ1-1; D gene uncertain. Germline assignment: CDR1 SGHRS and CDR2 YFSETQ. The CDR3 length is 16 residues. Trimming stripped 0 bases from V and 4 bases from J, with 16 bases between.

V is TRBV5-4 and J is TRBJ1-6, with D perhaps TRBD1 (5 bases). The CDR3 consists of 17 residues. In germline, CDR1 is SGHNT, CDR2 YYREEE (reference sequence). V was cut by 4 bases and J by 0 bases, with 14 bases left in between. CDR3 in amino acids: CASSRPDSVSYNSPLHF. The CDR3 nucleotides are TGTGCCAGCAGCCGACCCGACAGTGTCTCCTATAATTCACCCCTCCACTTT.

The chain couples TRBV6-1 to TRBJ2-7, with 10 positions matching TRBD1. Germline V gene data show CDR1 as MNHNS and CDR2 as SASEGT. The V gene end was trimmed by 0 bases and the J gene end by 2 bases; junction bases not matched to a gene: 1. CDR3 size: 15 residues. The CDR3 DNA reads TGTGCCAGCAGTGAAGCGGGGACAGGGGCCTACGAGCAGTACTTC. This codes for CASSEAGTGAYEQYF.

This clone was detected once. The chain combines TRBV9 with TRBJ2-3, with TRBD2 matching over 9 bases. CDR3 length: 16 amino acids. The germline V gene encodes CDR1 SGDLS and CDR2 YYNGEE. Trimming removed 0 bases from V and 8 bases from J; junction bases left unmatched: 10. CDR3 sequence (DNA): TGTGCCAGCAGCGTAGCTGCGGCGGGGGGGCCCGGTACGCAGTATTTT. This encodes CASSVAAAGGPGTQYF.

This chain joins TRBV19 and TRBJ1-2; the D gene is possibly TRBD1 (5 bases). CDR1 LNHDA and CDR2 SQIVND come from the germline V gene (reference sequence). The CDR3 runs 13 residues. V dropped 2 bases and J dropped 2 bases, with 6 bases sitting between them. CDR3 nucleotide sequence: TGTGCCAGTAGTATACGGGGGAACTATGGCTACACCTTC. Amino acids: CASSIRGNYGYTF.

V and J are TRBV6-5 and TRBJ1-2; a weak D match, TRBD1 (5 bases). Germline CDR1 is MNHEY and CDR2 is SVGAGI. V was clipped by 7 bases and J by 4 bases, with 16 bases between them. CDR3 length equals 14 residues. DNA of the CDR3: TGTGCCAGCACCCAGGGTGGGGCGGCCTATGGCTACACCTTC. This translates into CASTQGGAAYGYTF.

The chain couples TRBV7-9 to TRBJ1-3; D is possibly TRBD1 (6 bases). The germline CDR1 and CDR2 sequences are SEHNR and FQNEAQ (reference sequence). The CDR3 runs to 15 residues. V lost 5 bases and J lost 4, with 15 bases in between. CDR3 in amino acids: CASSPSGGAGNTIYF. CDR3 bases: TGTGCCAGCAGCCCCTCGGGGGGCGCGGGAAACACCATATATTTT.